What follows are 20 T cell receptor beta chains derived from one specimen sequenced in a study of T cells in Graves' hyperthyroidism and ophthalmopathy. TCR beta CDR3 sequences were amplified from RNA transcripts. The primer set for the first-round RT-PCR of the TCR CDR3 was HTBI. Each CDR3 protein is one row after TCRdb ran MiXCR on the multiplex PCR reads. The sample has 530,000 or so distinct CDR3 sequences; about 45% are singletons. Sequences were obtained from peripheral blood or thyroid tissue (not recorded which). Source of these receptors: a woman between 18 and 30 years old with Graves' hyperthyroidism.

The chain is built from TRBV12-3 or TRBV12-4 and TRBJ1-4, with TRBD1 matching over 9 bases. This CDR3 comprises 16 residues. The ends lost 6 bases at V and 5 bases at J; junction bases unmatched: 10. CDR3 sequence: CASSQTLTGGNEKLFF. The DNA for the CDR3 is TGTGCCAGCAGCCAGACGCTTACAGGGGGCAATGAAAAACTGTTTTTT.

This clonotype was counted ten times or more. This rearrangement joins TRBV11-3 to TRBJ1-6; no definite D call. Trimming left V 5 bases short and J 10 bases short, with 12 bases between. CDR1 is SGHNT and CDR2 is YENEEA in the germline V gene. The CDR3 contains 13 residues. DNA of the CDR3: TGTGCCAGCAGCGACAACTGGCCATCACCCCTCCACTTT. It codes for CASSDNWPSPLHF.

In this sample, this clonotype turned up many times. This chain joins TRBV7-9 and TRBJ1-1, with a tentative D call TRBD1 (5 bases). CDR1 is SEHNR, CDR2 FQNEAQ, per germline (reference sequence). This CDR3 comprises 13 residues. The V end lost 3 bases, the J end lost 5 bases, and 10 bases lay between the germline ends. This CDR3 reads CASSFRGRTEAFF. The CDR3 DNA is TGTGCCAGCAGCTTCCGGGGCAGGACTGAAGCTTTCTTT.

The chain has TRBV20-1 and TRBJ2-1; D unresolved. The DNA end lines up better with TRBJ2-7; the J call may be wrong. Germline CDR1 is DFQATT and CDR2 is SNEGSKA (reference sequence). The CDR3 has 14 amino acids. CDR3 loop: CSAAPGALSYEQYF. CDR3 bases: TGCAGTGCCGCCCCCGGAGCGCTCTCCTACGAGCAGTACTTC.

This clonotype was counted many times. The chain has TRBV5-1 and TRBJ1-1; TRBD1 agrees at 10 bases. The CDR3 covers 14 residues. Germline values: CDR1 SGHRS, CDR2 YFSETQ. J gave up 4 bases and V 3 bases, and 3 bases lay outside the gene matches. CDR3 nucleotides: TGCGCCAGCAGCTCGGACAGGGGGGCCACTGAAGCTTTCTTT. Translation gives CASSSDRGATEAFF. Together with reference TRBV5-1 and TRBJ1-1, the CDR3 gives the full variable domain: KAGVTQTPRYLIKTRGQQVTLSCSPISGHRSVSWYQQTPGQGLQFLFEYFSETQRNKGNFPGRFSGRQFSNSRSEMNVSTLELGDSALYLCASSSDRGATEAFFGQGTRLTVV.

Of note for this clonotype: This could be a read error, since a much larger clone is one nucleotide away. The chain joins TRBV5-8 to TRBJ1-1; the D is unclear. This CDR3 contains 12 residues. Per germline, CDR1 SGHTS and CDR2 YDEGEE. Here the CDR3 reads CASSFWGPEASF. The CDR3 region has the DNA TGTGCCAGCAGCTTTTGGGGTCCTGAAGCTTCCTTT.

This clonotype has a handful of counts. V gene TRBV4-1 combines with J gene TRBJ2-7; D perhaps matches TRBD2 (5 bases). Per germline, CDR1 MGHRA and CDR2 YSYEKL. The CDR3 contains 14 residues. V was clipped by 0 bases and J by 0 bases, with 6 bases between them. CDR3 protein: CASSQDEGSYEQYF. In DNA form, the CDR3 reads TGCGCCAGCAGCCAAGATGAGGGCTCCTACGAGCAGTACTTC.

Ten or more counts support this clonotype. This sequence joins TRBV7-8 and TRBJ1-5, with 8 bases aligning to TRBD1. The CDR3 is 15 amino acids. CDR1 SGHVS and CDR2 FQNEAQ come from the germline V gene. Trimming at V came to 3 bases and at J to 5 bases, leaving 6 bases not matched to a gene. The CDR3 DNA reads TGTGCCAGCAGCTTTAGAGGACAGGGATATCAGCCCCAGCATTTT. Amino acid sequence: CASSFRGQGYQPQHF. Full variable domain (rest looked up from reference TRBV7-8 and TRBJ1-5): GAGVSQSPRYKVAKRGQDVALRCDPISGHVSLFWYQQALGQGPEFLTYFQNEAQLDKSGLPSDRFFAERPEGSVSTLKIQRTQQEDSAVYLCASSFRGQGYQPQHFGDGTRLSIL.

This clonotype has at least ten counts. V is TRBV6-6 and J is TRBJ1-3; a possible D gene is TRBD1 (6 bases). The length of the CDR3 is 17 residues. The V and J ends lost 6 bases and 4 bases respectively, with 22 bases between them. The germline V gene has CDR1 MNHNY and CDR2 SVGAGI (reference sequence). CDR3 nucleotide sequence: TGTGCCAGCAGCGCTCACCAAGGGGGGCGAAGGGGAAACACCATATATTTT. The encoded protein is CASSAHQGGRRGNTIYF.

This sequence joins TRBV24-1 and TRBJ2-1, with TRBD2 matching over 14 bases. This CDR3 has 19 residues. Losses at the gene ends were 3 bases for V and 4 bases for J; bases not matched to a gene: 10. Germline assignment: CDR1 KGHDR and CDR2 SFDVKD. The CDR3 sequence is CATSDAPGLAGEYYNEQFF. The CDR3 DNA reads TGTGCCACCAGTGATGCCCCGGGACTAGCGGGAGAGTATTACAATGAGCAGTTCTTC.

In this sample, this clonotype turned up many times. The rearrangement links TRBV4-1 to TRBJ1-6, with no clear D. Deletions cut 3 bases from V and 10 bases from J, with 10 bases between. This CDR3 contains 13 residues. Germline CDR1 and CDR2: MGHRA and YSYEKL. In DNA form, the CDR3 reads TGCGCCAGCAGCCAGCAACCGGTCTCACCCCTCCACTTT. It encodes CASSQQPVSPLHF.

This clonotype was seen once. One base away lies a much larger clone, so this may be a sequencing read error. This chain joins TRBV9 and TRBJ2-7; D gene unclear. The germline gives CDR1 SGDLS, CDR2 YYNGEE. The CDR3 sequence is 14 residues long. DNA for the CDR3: TGTACCAGCAGCTTGCCTTCTCCCCCCTACGAGCAGTACTTC. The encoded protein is CTSSLPSPPYEQYF.

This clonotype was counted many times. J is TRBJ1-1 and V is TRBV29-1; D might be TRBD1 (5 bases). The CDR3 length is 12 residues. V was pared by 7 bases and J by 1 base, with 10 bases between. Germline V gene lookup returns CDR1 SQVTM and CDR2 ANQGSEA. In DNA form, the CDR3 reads TGCAGCGGTTTGGGACGGAACACTGAAGCTTTCTTT. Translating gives CSGLGRNTEAFF.

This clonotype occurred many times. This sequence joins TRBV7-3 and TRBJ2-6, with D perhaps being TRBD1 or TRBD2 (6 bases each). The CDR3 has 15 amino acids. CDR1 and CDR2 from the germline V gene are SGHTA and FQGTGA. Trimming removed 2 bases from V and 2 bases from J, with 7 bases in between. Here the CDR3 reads CASSLGGPGANVLTF. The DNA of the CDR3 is TGTGCCAGCAGCTTAGGGGGGCCTGGGGCCAACGTCCTGACTTTC.

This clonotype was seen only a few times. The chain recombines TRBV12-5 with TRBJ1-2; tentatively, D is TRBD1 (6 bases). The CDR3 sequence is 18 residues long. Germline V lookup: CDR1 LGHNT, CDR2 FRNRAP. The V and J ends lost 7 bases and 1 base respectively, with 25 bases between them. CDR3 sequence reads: CASAPQYIGRGINYGYTF. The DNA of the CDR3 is TGTGCTAGTGCCCCACAATATATCGGAAGGGGGATTAACTATGGCTACACCTTC.

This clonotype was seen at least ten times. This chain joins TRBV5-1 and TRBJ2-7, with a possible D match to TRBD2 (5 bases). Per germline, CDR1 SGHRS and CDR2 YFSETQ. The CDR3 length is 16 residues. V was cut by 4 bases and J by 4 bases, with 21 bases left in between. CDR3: CASSKTTFYEGYEQYF. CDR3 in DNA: TGCGCCAGCAGCAAGACTACCTTTTATGAAGGTTACGAGCAGTACTTC.

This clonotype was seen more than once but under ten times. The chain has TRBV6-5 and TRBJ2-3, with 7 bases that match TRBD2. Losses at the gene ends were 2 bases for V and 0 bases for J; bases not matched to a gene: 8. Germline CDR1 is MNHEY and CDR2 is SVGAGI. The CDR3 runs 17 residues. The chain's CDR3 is CASSYSLLADSTDTQYF. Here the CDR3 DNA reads TGTGCCAGCAGTTACAGCCTCCTAGCGGATAGCACAGATACGCAGTATTTT.

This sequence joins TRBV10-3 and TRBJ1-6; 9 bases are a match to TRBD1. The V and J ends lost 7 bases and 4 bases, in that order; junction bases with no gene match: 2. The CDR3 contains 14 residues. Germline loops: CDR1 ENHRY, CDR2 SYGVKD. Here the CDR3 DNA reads TGTGCCATCAACGGACAGGGGTATAATTCACCCCTCCACTTT. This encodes CAINGQGYNSPLHF.

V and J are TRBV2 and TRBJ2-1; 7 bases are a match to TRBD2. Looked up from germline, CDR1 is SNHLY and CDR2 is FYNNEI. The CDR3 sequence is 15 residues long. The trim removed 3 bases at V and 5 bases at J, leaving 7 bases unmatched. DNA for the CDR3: TGTGCCAGCAGTGAGATTCTTGGACTAGACAATGAGCAGTTCTTC. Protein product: CASSEILGLDNEQFF. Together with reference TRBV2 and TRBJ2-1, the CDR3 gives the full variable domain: EPEVTQTPSHQVTQMGQEVILRCVPISNHLYFYWYRQILGQKVEFLVSFYNNEISEKSEIFDDQFSVERPDGSNFTLKIRSTKLEDSAMYFCASSEILGLDNEQFFGPGTRLTVL.

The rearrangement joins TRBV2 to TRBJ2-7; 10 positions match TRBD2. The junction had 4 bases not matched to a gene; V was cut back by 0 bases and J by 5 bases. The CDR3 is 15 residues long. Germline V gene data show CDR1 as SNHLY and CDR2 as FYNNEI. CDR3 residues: CASSEALLAGDEQYF. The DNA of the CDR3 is TGTGCCAGCAGTGAAGCGCTTCTAGCGGGAGACGAGCAGTACTTC.